A single sample is the source of the 28 T cell receptor beta chains below, sequenced in a study of blood T cell repertoires in COVID-19. The repertoire was sequenced with immunoSEQ multiplex PCR; TCRdb's copy has only in-frame clones and lacks some. The sample includes under 60,000 clones, approximately 80% of them seen just once. Material for sequencing was peripheral blood. The receptors stem from a man aged 30-40 years with COVID-19, enrolled during active disease.

This clone was seen more than once but under ten times. The V gene is TRBV3-1 (or the pseudogene TRBV3-2), the J gene TRBJ1-2; no reliable D call. Germline V gives CDR1 LGHDT, CDR2 YNNKEL (reference sequence). V was cut by 0 bases and J by 4 bases, with 6 bases left in between. The CDR3 has 13 residues. The CDR3 nucleotides read TGTGCCAGCAGCCAAGAGCCGGTCTATGGCTACACCTTC. Encoded protein: CASSQEPVYGYTF.

The CDR3 sequence: CASSLRGGQPQHF. The CDR3, as DNA: TGTGCCAGCAGTTTAAGGGGGGGTCAGCCCCAGCATTTT. The chain links TRBV12-3 or TRBV12-4 to TRBJ1-5, with TRBD1 as a possible D gene (6 bases). The V end lost 2 bases, the J end lost 6 bases, and 8 bases lay between the germline ends. This CDR3 spans 13 amino acids.

Comment on this clone: The same CDR3 is also encoded by other DNA sequences in this sample. The chain is built from TRBV3-1 (or the pseudogene TRBV3-2) and TRBJ2-7; D remains unclear. The CDR3 has 13 amino acids. CDR1 and CDR2 (germline): LGHDT, YNNKEL (reference sequence). The V and J ends lost 0 bases and 4 bases respectively, with 7 bases between them. The CDR3 DNA follows: TGTGCCAGCAGCCAAGATCGCCGGTACGAGCAGTACTTC. Residues: CASSQDRRYEQYF.

V and J are TRBV11-2 and TRBJ1-1; D may be TRBD1 (6 bases). This CDR3 is built from 14 residues. V was pared by 8 bases and J by 3 bases, with 16 bases between. Germline CDR1 and CDR2: SGHAT and FQNNGV. For the CDR3, the DNA is TGTGCCAGCGGATTCCAAGGGGGGGACACTGAAGCTTTCTTT. Translating gives CASGFQGGDTEAFF.

The CDR3 DNA follows: TGTGCCAGCAGCTTCCCAGGGGTGACGAACACTGAAGCTTTCTTT. Protein sequence: CASSFPGVTNTEAFF. The J gene is TRBJ1-1, the V gene TRBV5-4; D is possibly TRBD1 (6 bases). Germline V CDR1 and CDR2: SGHNT, YYREEE (reference sequence). The CDR3 length is 15 residues. Trimming removed 2 bases from V and 1 base from J, with 12 bases in between.

The J gene is TRBJ2-6, the V gene TRBV19, with 7 nucleotides matching TRBD1. In germline, CDR1 is LNHDA, CDR2 SQIVND (reference sequence). The J segment lost 4 bases and the V segment lost 1 base, leaving 7 bases of the junction unmatched. The CDR3 has 17 residues. DNA for the CDR3: TGTGCCAGTAGTATAGTCGGGACAGCCCTCGGGGCCAACGTCCTGACTTTC. Translation: CASSIVGTALGANVLTF.

The rearrangement uses TRBV28 and TRBJ1-2; TRBD1 agrees at 7 bases. This CDR3 comprises 15 residues. V was pared by 7 bases and J by 2 bases, with 10 bases of the junction left unmatched. CDR1 and CDR2 from the germline V gene are MDHEN and SYDVKM. The CDR3 DNA reads TGTGCCAGCAATGCCCCGGGACAGCGGAACTATGGCTACACCTTC. It is translated as CASNAPGQRNYGYTF.

This clone showed up just a few times. This chain uses TRBV10-3 with TRBJ2-1; 9 bases are a match to TRBD1. The germline gives CDR1 ENHRY, CDR2 SYGVKD. CDR3 length: 14 amino acids. With V trimmed by 6 bases and J by 5 bases, 5 bases remained unmatched. The CDR3 region is CAIRGTGSNNEQFF. CDR3 in DNA: TGTGCCATCAGGGGGACAGGGAGCAACAATGAGCAGTTCTTC.

The chain links TRBV10-3 to TRBJ2-5, with TRBD2 matching 7 bases. The germline V gene has CDR1 ENHRY and CDR2 SYGVKD. The J segment lost 9 bases and the V segment lost 2 bases, leaving 12 bases of the junction unmatched. The CDR3 covers 15 residues. CDR3 region: CAISESGTPAMAQYF. CDR3 DNA: TGTGCCATCAGTGAGAGCGGGACTCCGGCAATGGCCCAGTACTTC.

This sequence joins TRBV28 and TRBJ2-5; TRBD2 aligns across 9 bases. Unmatched junction bases numbered 19, after V lost 6 bases and J lost 5 bases. This CDR3 is built from 18 residues. The germline CDR1 and CDR2 sequences are MDHEN and SYDVKM. CDR3 sequence reads: CASSPQGSLAGSWETQYF. The CDR3 nucleotides read TGTGCCAGCAGCCCCCAGGGTTCCCTAGCGGGATCGTGGGAGACCCAGTACTTC.

J is TRBJ1-5 and V is TRBV27, with 10 bases aligning to TRBD1. This CDR3 spans 15 amino acids. The germline V gene encodes CDR1 MNHEY and CDR2 SMNVEV (reference sequence). J gave up 3 bases and V 5 bases, and 4 bases lay outside the gene matches. CDR3: CASSPGTGVNQPQHF. For the CDR3, the DNA is TGTGCCAGCAGTCCCGGGACAGGGGTCAATCAGCCCCAGCATTTT.

The chain carries TRBV28 and TRBJ2-5, with 7 bases matching TRBD1. This CDR3 comprises 15 residues. Germline values: CDR1 MDHEN, CDR2 SYDVKM. V was clipped by 5 bases and J by 5 bases; unmatched bases: 11. CDR3 in amino acids: CASSPQGFMSETQYF. The CDR3 DNA sequence: TGTGCCAGCAGTCCACAGGGGTTCATGTCGGAGACCCAGTACTTC.

The chain has TRBV27 and TRBJ1-6, with a tentative D call TRBD1 (6 bases). CDR1 MNHEY and CDR2 SMNVEV come from the germline V gene (reference sequence). This CDR3 has 15 amino acids. Trimming took 6 bases from V and 10 from J, leaving 19 bases between them. In DNA form, the CDR3 reads TGTGCCAGCAGCCCGGGGGGGCTTTATGGATCACCCCTCCACTTT. It codes for CASSPGGLYGSPLHF.

This clone is a singleton in its sample. The chain has TRBV7-3 and TRBJ2-1, with D tentatively TRBD2 (5 bases). The CDR3 has 14 residues. Germline CDR1 reads SGHTA; CDR2 reads FQGTGA. V shed 3 bases and J shed 4 bases, with 10 bases lying between them. CDR3 residues: CASSFDGKYNEQFF. As DNA, the CDR3 is TGTGCCAGCAGCTTCGACGGGAAGTACAATGAGCAGTTCTTC. Complete variable domain (other parts from reference TRBV7-3 and TRBJ2-1): GAGVSQTPSNKVTEKGKYVELRCDPISGHTALYWYRQSLGQGPEFLIYFQGTGAADDSGLPNDRFFAVRPEGSVSTLKIQRTERGDSAVYLCASSFDGKYNEQFFGPGTRLTVL.

The chain recombines TRBV29-1 with TRBJ1-2; D is unresolved. Germline V gene sequence: CDR1 SQVTM, CDR2 ANQGSEA. The CDR3 length is 13 residues. Trimming took 3 bases from V and 5 from J, leaving 13 bases between them. The CDR3 DNA reads TGCAGCGTTGATGCGGGAAGTGGGTATGGCTACACCTTC. Protein: CSVDAGSGYGYTF.

This chain uses TRBV28 with TRBJ1-1; D possibly corresponds to TRBD1 (5 bases). The CDR3 sequence is 13 residues long. Germline-derived CDR1 and CDR2 are MDHEN and SYDVKM. Between the trimmed V and J ends, which lost 1 base and 10 bases, there was a span of 13 bases. The CDR3 DNA reads as TGTGCCAGCAGTTTATCGGGCAGGGAGGCAGCTTTCTTT. Translated: CASSLSGREAAFF.

This clone appeared a single time. The V and J genes are TRBV7-9 and TRBJ2-3, with D tentatively TRBD2 (6 bases). Per germline, CDR1 SEHNR and CDR2 FQNEAQ (reference sequence). Trimming stripped 4 bases from V and 1 base from J, with 15 bases between. This CDR3 has 16 amino acids. CDR3 sequence: CASSSRGGRGTDTQYF. CDR3 coding DNA: TGTGCCAGCAGCTCCAGAGGAGGGAGAGGCACAGATACGCAGTATTTT. The whole variable domain, remainder taken from reference TRBV7-9 and TRBJ2-3, is DTGVSQNPRHKITKRGQNVTFRCDPISEHNRLYWYRQTLGQGPEFLTYFQNEAQLEKSRLLSDRFSAERPKGSFSTLEIQRTEQGDSAMYLCASSSRGGRGTDTQYFGPGTRLTVL.

This clone was recorded a few times. The chain links TRBV2 to TRBJ1-1; 12 bases agree with TRBD1. Germline CDR1 is SNHLY and CDR2 is FYNNEI. There are 14 residues in the CDR3. V lost 7 bases to trimming and J lost 7 bases; unmatched junction nucleotides: 7. The CDR3 DNA reads TGTGCCAGCAACCGGGACAGGGGGCGCGTTGAAGCTTTCTTT. Protein sequence: CASNRDRGRVEAFF.

V gene TRBV11-1 combines with J gene TRBJ2-5; possibly TRBD2 for D (5 bases). The CDR3 spans 13 residues. The germline V gene encodes CDR1 SGHAT and CDR2 FQDESV (reference sequence). Trimming removed 4 bases from V and 3 bases from J, with 9 bases in between. CDR3 sequence: CASSSTSEETQYF. CDR3 sequence (DNA): TGTGCCAGCAGCTCTACTAGTGAAGAGACCCAGTACTTC.

The chain carries TRBV6-5 and TRBJ2-1; D is unresolved. CDR3 length equals 16 residues. The V gene's germline CDR1 is MNHEY and CDR2 SVGAGI. Trimming removed 2 bases at V and 0 bases at J, with 11 bases between. In DNA form, the CDR3 reads TGTGCCAGCAGTTACGATGATCGGAGCTCCTACAATGAGCAGTTCTTC. This sequence encodes CASSYDDRSSYNEQFF.

This clone was observed a handful of times. The chain recombines TRBV29-1 with TRBJ2-7; D remains ambiguous. Trimming left V 5 bases short and J 0 bases short, with 11 bases between. The germline CDR1 and CDR2 sequences are SQVTM and ANQGSEA. The CDR3 sequence is 13 residues long. This chain's CDR3 is CSVLGIFSYEQYF. For the CDR3, the DNA is TGCAGCGTTCTGGGCATCTTCTCCTACGAGCAGTACTTC.

This clone is categorized as medium-sized. The chain combines TRBV6-2 or TRBV6-3 with TRBJ2-1; a possible D gene is TRBD1 (7 bases). Germline values: CDR1 MNHEY, CDR2 SVGEGT. The V and J ends lost 5 bases and 5 bases respectively, with 16 bases between them. The CDR3 is made up of 15 amino acids. The CDR3 spells CASSLQGEAHNEQFF. The CDR3 DNA follows: TGTGCCAGCAGTCTCCAGGGGGAGGCCCACAATGAGCAGTTCTTC.

This chain links TRBV4-1 with TRBJ1-2; tentative D call: TRBD1 (6 bases). This CDR3 is 15 amino acids long. Trimming pared 0 bases from V and 4 bases from J, leaving 12 bases between. The germline gives CDR1 MGHRA, CDR2 YSYEKL. In nucleotides, the CDR3 is TGCGCCAGCAGCCAAGATAACAACAGGGTCTATGGCTACACCTTC. Encoded protein: CASSQDNNRVYGYTF.

This clone was recorded a few times. This chain connects TRBV5-1 to TRBJ1-5; D gene unclear. This CDR3 contains 16 residues. Looked up from germline, CDR1 is SGHRS and CDR2 is YFSETQ. With 0 bases removed from V and 0 bases from J, the gap between germline ends came to 10 bases. CDR3 DNA: TGCGCCAGCAGCTTGGATGGGCCAACTAGCAATCAGCCCCAGCATTTT. Protein sequence: CASSLDGPTSNQPQHF. Full variable domain (missing parts from reference TRBV5-1 and TRBJ1-5): KAGVTQTPRYLIKTRGQQVTLSCSPISGHRSVSWYQQTPGQGLQFLFEYFSETQRNKGNFPGRFSGRQFSNSRSEMNVSTLELGDSALYLCASSLDGPTSNQPQHFGDGTRLSIL.

The V call is TRBV9, the J call TRBJ2-5; 10 bases fit TRBD1. Per the germline V gene, CDR1 is SGDLS and CDR2 is YYNGEE. The V and J ends lost 3 bases and 4 bases, in that order; junction bases with no gene match: 3. The CDR3 has 14 residues. The CDR3 DNA follows: TGTGCCAGCAGCGACCGGGACAGGGGAGAGACCCAGTACTTC. As protein: CASSDRDRGETQYF.

This clone was detected once. The genes are TRBV7-9 and TRBJ2-5; D might be TRBD1 (5 bases). Germline loops: CDR1 SEHNR, CDR2 FQNEAQ (reference sequence). The CDR3 totals 14 residues. V was pared by 5 bases and J by 2 bases, with 12 bases between. CDR3 DNA sequence: TGTGCCAGCAGCCTCTTAGGGGTTCAAGAGACCCAGTACTTC. It encodes CASSLLGVQETQYF.

This chain links TRBV5-6 with TRBJ2-1, with 8 positions matching TRBD2. This CDR3 has 16 residues. Germline values: CDR1 SGHDT, CDR2 YYEEEE. The J segment lost 7 bases and the V segment lost 5 bases, leaving 14 bases of the junction unmatched. The CDR3 reads CASSRDFGGRSNEQFF. In DNA form, the CDR3 reads TGTGCCAGCAGTCGCGACTTTGGCGGGAGGTCTAATGAGCAGTTCTTC.

This clone occurred a few times. This rearrangement joins TRBV21-1 to TRBJ2-4; the table names TRBD2, a call not compared with the DNA. TRBV21-1 is recorded as a pseudogene. This CDR3 is 17 amino acids long. CDR3 nucleotide sequence: TGTGCCAGCAACCCCACCGCGGGAGAGCTAGCCAAAAACATTCAGTACTTC. The encoded protein is CASNPTAGELAKNIQYF.